This is a list of T cell receptor beta chains from one sample in a study of T cells after yellow fever vaccination. TCRdb used MiXCR to reprocess the 5' RACE reads, holding one entry per CDR3 protein. This table has 75,000 to 100,000 distinct CDR3 sequences, 8% to 10% appearing once. The specimen comprised CD8+ T cells not binding an NS4B(214-222) dextramer, sorted from PBMCs, sampled approximately 15 days after the first yellow fever vaccination. All receptors come from a man aged 18 to 30 who received the YFV17D yellow fever vaccine. CDR3s include the opening cysteine and the closing phenylalanine or tryptophan. A D gene is named only where the DNA matches it firmly. Size tells how often a clone was seen (once, few, many) or the class of an expanded clone, and some rows leave it out.

DNA: TGTGCCAGCAGTTTGGCCGGGACAGGGGAGGCTTTCTTT; CDR3: CASSLAGTGEAFF; V: TRBV12-3/TRBV12-4; J: TRBJ1-1; D: TRBD1; size: .
DNA: TGTGCCAGCAGACCGACCTCCGACAGTACGAACTATGGCTACACCTTC; CDR3: CASRPTSDSTNYGYTF; V: TRBV6-1; J: TRBJ1-2; D: .; size: .
DNA: TGTGCCAGCAGCACCGCCAATCAGCCCCAGCATTTT; CDR3: CASSTANQPQHF; V: TRBV5-5; J: TRBJ1-5; D: .; size: few
DNA: TGTGCCAGCAGCCCGGACAGGGGAGAAACCTATAATTCACCCCTCCACTTT; CDR3: CASSPDRGETYNSPLHF; V: TRBV3-1; J: TRBJ1-6; D: TRBD1; size: .
DNA: TGCGCCAGCAGCCAACGGGAGATGAACACTGAAGCTTTCTTT; CDR3: CASSQREMNTEAFF; V: TRBV4-1; J: TRBJ1-1; D: .; size: .
DNA: TGTGCCAGCAGTCAAGCGGCGGGGACGTTCAATGAGCAGTTCTTC; CDR3: CASSQAAGTFNEQFF; V: TRBV7-3; J: TRBJ2-1; D: .; size: few
DNA: TGTGCCAGCAGCTCTAGCACAGATACGCAGTATTTT; CDR3: CASSSSTDTQYF; V: TRBV7-8; J: TRBJ2-3; D: .; size: many
DNA: TGCTGTGCTAGAGATTCGGCTAGCGGGGGGTTCAGCACAGATACGCAGTATTTT; CDR3: CCARDSASGGFSTDTQYF; V: TRBV20-1; J: TRBJ2-3; D: TRBD2; size: .
DNA: TGTGCCAGCAGCCCAGGTAGACAGGGCCACACTGAAGCTTTCTTT; CDR3: CASSPGRQGHTEAFF; V: TRBV7-9; J: TRBJ1-1; D: TRBD1; size: .
DNA: TGTGCCAGCAGCCCCGAATTGGTGGCGCAGTATTTT; CDR3: CASSPELVAQYF; V: TRBV7-2; J: TRBJ2-3; D: .; size: many
DNA: TGTGCCAGCAGTGTCAGGGTTGCGGAGTTGTCCTACACAGATACGCAGTATTTT; CDR3: CASSVRVAELSYTDTQYF; V: TRBV27; J: TRBJ2-3; D: .; size: many
DNA: TGCGCCAGCATTTGGCATCTCGTTAACCAAGAGACCCAGTACTTC; CDR3: CASIWHLVNQETQYF; V: TRBV5-1; J: TRBJ2-5; D: .; size: few
DNA: TGTGCCAGCAGCCAAGATAATCAGAACTATAATTCACCCCTCCACTTT; CDR3: CASSQDNQNYNSPLHF; V: TRBV3-1; J: TRBJ1-6; D: .; size: few
DNA: TGCGCCAGCAGCCTGGGAATTTCCTCTGGAAACACCATATATTTT; CDR3: CASSLGISSGNTIYF; V: TRBV5-1; J: TRBJ1-3; D: .; size: many
DNA: TGTGCCAGCAGCCAAGCCGGGGTACAGGGCTCCTACGAGCAGTACTTC; CDR3: CASSQAGVQGSYEQYF; V: TRBV3-1; J: TRBJ2-7; D: .; size: few
DNA: TGTGCCAGCACTCTGGGCACAGATACGCAGTATTTT; CDR3: CASTLGTDTQYF; V: TRBV13; J: TRBJ2-3; D: .; size: .
DNA: TGCGCCAGCAGCCCTGGACAGGGGGCATTGGTAACTGAAGCTTTCTTT; CDR3: CASSPGQGALVTEAFF; V: TRBV4-1; J: TRBJ1-1; D: TRBD1; size: .
DNA: TGTGCCAGCAGCTCTTCTGGTGCGGGGTCACTGGAGACCCAGTACTTC; CDR3: CASSSSGAGSLETQYF; V: TRBV11-1; J: TRBJ2-5; D: .; size: .
DNA: TGTGCCAGCAGTCCTGGGGAGACCCAGTACTTC; CDR3: CASSPGETQYF; V: TRBV12-3/TRBV12-4; J: TRBJ2-5; D: .; size: many
DNA: TGTGCCAGCATTCAAGAGACCCAGTACTTC; CDR3: CASIQETQYF; V: TRBV6-4; J: TRBJ2-5; D: .; size: .
DNA: TGCGCCAGCAGCCAAGATGAGGGGGTGAACACTGAAGCTTTCTTT; CDR3: CASSQDEGVNTEAFF; V: TRBV4-3; J: TRBJ1-1; D: .; size: few
DNA: TGTGCCAGCAGTTACCGTCGGGCAGCTAGCACAGATACGCAGTATTTT; CDR3: CASSYRRAASTDTQYF; V: TRBV6-5; J: TRBJ2-3; D: .; size: few
DNA: TGTGCCAGCAGGCGAAATCGGGATCCGAGAAACATTCAGTACTTC; CDR3: CASRRNRDPRNIQYF; V: TRBV12-3/TRBV12-4; J: TRBJ2-4; D: .; size: .
DNA: TGCAGTGCTAGAGATCTTTCGGGGGGGGAATCTTATACGCAGTATTTT; CDR3: CSARDLSGGESYTQYF; V: TRBV20-1; J: TRBJ2-3; D: TRBD2; size: .
DNA: TGTGCCAGCAGTTTGCTAGCGGGGGGGCTCGGAGAGACCCAGTACTTC; CDR3: CASSLLAGGLGETQYF; V: TRBV6-5; J: TRBJ2-5; D: TRBD2; size: .
DNA: TGCGCCAGCAGCTGGCGGGGGGGAACCTACGAGCAGTACTTC; CDR3: CASSWRGGTYEQYF; V: TRBV5-1; J: TRBJ2-7; D: TRBD2; size: few
DNA: TGTGCCAGCAGTTTATCGATAATGACTAGCGGGTACAATGAGCAGTTCTTC; CDR3: CASSLSIMTSGYNEQFF; V: TRBV27; J: TRBJ2-1; D: TRBD2; size: .
DNA: TGCAGCGTCCTCAGGGGTTTTGGCTACACCTTC; CDR3: CSVLRGFGYTF; V: TRBV29-1; J: TRBJ1-2; D: .; size: few
DNA: TGTGCCAGCAGCCCGCCGGAGGGGTACAATGAGCAGTTCTTC; CDR3: CASSPPEGYNEQFF; V: TRBV7-2; J: TRBJ2-1; D: .; size: medium-sized
DNA: TGTGCCAGCAGCCCTCAGGGGGCTGGGGCCAACGTCCTGACTTTC; CDR3: CASSPQGAGANVLTF; V: TRBV5-6; J: TRBJ2-6; D: TRBD1; size: .
DNA: TGTGCCAGCAGCTTAGACGCTTCTTTAGCTCCAAAAACCCCGAACACTGAAGCTTTCTTT; CDR3: CASSLDASLAPKTPNTEAFF; V: TRBV11-1; J: TRBJ1-1; D: .; size: .
DNA: TGTGCCATCAGTGAGCCTTGGGACATCCCCCAGGGCTACACCTTC; CDR3: CAISEPWDIPQGYTF; V: TRBV10-3; J: TRBJ1-2; D: .; size: many
DNA: TGTGCCAGCAGCTTAAGCGGGCACGCTACCGGGGAGCTGTTTTTT; CDR3: CASSLSGHATGELFF; V: TRBV7-2; J: TRBJ2-2; D: .; size: many
DNA: TGTGCCAGCAGTTGGGGCACCGGGGAGCTGTTTTTT; CDR3: CASSWGTGELFF; V: TRBV5-6; J: TRBJ2-2; D: .; size: .
DNA: TGCGCCAGCGAAAGCGAGGGCTGGGACAGGGGATTGTCTGGGGCCAACGTCCTGACTTTC; CDR3: CASESEGWDRGLSGANVLTF; V: TRBV23-1; J: TRBJ2-6; D: TRBD1; size: few
DNA: TGTGCCAGTAGTATAGGAGCGGGGAACACTGAAGCTTTCTTT; CDR3: CASSIGAGNTEAFF; V: TRBV19; J: TRBJ1-1; D: .; size: .
DNA: TGCGCCAGCAGCCCCAGGATAGCGGGGAGCACAGATACGCAGTATTTT; CDR3: CASSPRIAGSTDTQYF; V: TRBV5-1; J: TRBJ2-3; D: TRBD2; size: few
DNA: TGTGCCAGCAGCCCCCCACAACTAGCGAAAAATGAGCAGTTCTTC; CDR3: CASSPPQLAKNEQFF; V: TRBV7-9; J: TRBJ2-1; D: TRBD2; size: few
DNA: TGTGCCAGCAGCTTAGTGCGACATAACACAGATACGCAGTATTTT; CDR3: CASSLVRHNTDTQYF; V: TRBV11-2; J: TRBJ2-3; D: .; size: .
DNA: TGTGCCAGCAGTTTAAGAGGGGCTCGTCAGCCCCAGCATTTT; CDR3: CASSLRGARQPQHF; V: TRBV12-3/TRBV12-4; J: TRBJ1-5; D: .; size: .